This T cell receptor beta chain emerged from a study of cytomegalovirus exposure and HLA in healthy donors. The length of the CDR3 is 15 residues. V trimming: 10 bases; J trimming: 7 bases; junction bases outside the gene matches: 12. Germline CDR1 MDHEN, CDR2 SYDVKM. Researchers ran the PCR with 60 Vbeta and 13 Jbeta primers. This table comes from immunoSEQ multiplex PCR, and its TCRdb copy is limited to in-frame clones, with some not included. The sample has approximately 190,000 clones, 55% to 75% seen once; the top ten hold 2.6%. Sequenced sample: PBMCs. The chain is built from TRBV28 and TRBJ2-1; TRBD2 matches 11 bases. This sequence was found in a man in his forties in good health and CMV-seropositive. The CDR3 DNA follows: TGTGCCACCCAGTCCCTAGCGGGGGGCGGGAATGAGCAGTTCTTC. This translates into CATQSLAGGGNEQFF.